This T cell receptor (beta chain) was sequenced during a study of blood T cell repertoires in COVID-19. About the research overall: Researchers got acute and convalescent COVID-19 samples from the United States, Italy and Spain. Sample material is recorded as cDNA or gDNA derived from T cells, B-cell-depleted T cells, or PBMCs.

Per the study methods: The assay estimated nucleated cells by amplifying reference gene primers. TCRdb keeps only in-frame clones here, not all; method: immunoSEQ multiplex PCR. The DNA was the basis for D and trimming; V, J and clone size are from that table. The profile shows 280,000 or so clones, roughly 90% of them singletons. This clone was recorded only once. CDR3 length: 17 residues. Looked up from germline, CDR1 is MDHEN and CDR2 is SYDVKM. V was clipped by 3 bases and J by 7 bases; unmatched bases: 12. The material sequenced was peripheral blood. The chain uses TRBV28 and TRBJ1-6; 7 bases map to TRBD1. The sequence was obtained from a woman in her sixties with acute or convalescent COVID-19. CDR3 DNA sequence: TGTGCCAGCAGTTTCCCCCCTCGGGGACAGCCAAATTCACCCCTCCACTTT. Translating it yields CASSFPPRGQPNSPLHF.